This T cell receptor beta chain stems from a study of T cells in Graves' hyperthyroidism and ophthalmopathy. The wider study: It was at initial diagnosis, before any treatment, that peripheral blood was collected.

Study results and caveats: The blood repertoire included most of the expanded thyroid clonotypes above 0.001.

The CDR3 covers 16 residues. The germline gives CDR1 LGHDT, CDR2 YNNKEL (reference sequence). Trimming at V came to 0 bases and at J to 0 bases, leaving 2 bases not matched to a gene. This clonotype was picked up a small number of times. The antigen is not known. Patients having uncontrolled infection, another autoimmune disease, pregnancy or lactation were not included. Using RNA transcripts as the source, TCR beta CDR3 regions were amplified. First-round RT-PCR of the TCR CDR3 relied on the HTBI primer set. One entry per CDR3 protein results from TCRdb running MiXCR on the multiplex PCR reads. The sample has about 560,000 distinct CDR3 sequences, about a sixth seen once.

Sequencing was done on a sample of blood. The sequence was obtained from a woman aged 18 to 35 with Graves' hyperthyroidism. V is TRBV3-1 and J is TRBJ2-3; 8 bases align to TRBD2. CDR3 protein: CASSQELAESTDTQYF. The CDR3 DNA sequence: TGTGCCAGCAGCCAAGAACTAGCGGAGAGCACAGATACGCAGTATTTT.